Each of the 9 T cell receptor beta chains below was sequenced from the same sample in a study of human T cells and chemical hapten exposure. One entry per CDR3 protein results from TCRdb running MiXCR on the RACE reads. This repertoire shows 85,000 to 100,000 distinct CDR3 sequences, 11% found once; its top ten account for approximately 3.4%. The time point here: pre-sensitization, week 0. As for treatment: therapeutic diphenylcyclopropenone sensitization with weekly scalp DPC. The starting material was whole blood, obtained in connection with sensitization to the hapten diphenylcyclopropenone (DPC). All receptors derive from a woman aged 55-69 years with alopecia areata. Some clones in this sample may be carry-over from other donors' samples.

The table lists this clonotype with many counts. The chain recombines TRBV25-1 with TRBJ1-5, with TRBD1 matching over 7 bases. The CDR3 sequence is 14 residues long. Losses at the gene ends were 3 bases for V and 5 bases for J; bases not matched to a gene: 4. The V gene's germline CDR1 is MGHDK and CDR2 SYGVNS. This CDR3 reads CASSETGIHQPQHF. The CDR3 coding sequence is TGTGCCAGCAGTGAGACAGGGATCCATCAGCCCCAGCATTTT.

V is TRBV19 and J is TRBJ1-1; possibly TRBD1 for D (5 bases). The CDR3 has 13 amino acids. CDR1 and CDR2 (germline): LNHDA, SQIVND (reference sequence). The V end lost 7 bases, the J end lost 4 bases, and 13 bases lay between the germline ends. The CDR3 DNA follows: TGTGCCAGTACAGGGCCCCGAGGCACTGAAGCTTTCTTT. It specifies CASTGPRGTEAFF.

This clonotype came up a few times. The chain employs TRBV12-3 or TRBV12-4 and TRBJ2-7; tentative D call: TRBD1 (6 bases). The CDR3 runs to 14 residues. Trimming stripped 4 bases from V and 0 bases from J, with 10 bases between. The CDR3 reads CASSSPGDSYEQYF. CDR3 in DNA: TGTGCCAGCAGTTCCCCAGGGGACTCCTACGAGCAGTACTTC.

This clonotype appeared many times. The chain combines TRBV29-1 with TRBJ2-6; D is unresolved. The germline CDR1 and CDR2 sequences are SQVTM and ANQGSEA. Between the trimmed V and J ends, which lost 3 bases and 4 bases, there was a span of 10 bases. CDR3 length equals 14 residues. DNA for the CDR3: TGCAGCGTTGATGTGTCTGTGGGGGCCAACGTCCTGACTTTC. Its protein product is CSVDVSVGANVLTF.

Only a few counts were recorded for this clonotype. The gene calls are TRBV4-2 and TRBJ1-1; tentatively, D is TRBD1 (6 bases). V was clipped by 0 bases and J by 7 bases, with 15 bases between them. CDR1 LGHNA and CDR2 YNFKEQ come from the germline V gene. The length of the CDR3 is 15 residues. For the CDR3, the DNA is TGTGCCAGCAGCCAAGAGTCAGCAGGGGTCGATGAAGCTTTCTTT. Protein: CASSQESAGVDEAFF.

This rearrangement joins TRBV3-1 to TRBJ2-2; tentatively, D is TRBD1 (6 bases). Trimming took 1 base from V and 9 from J, leaving 9 bases between them. The CDR3 is 13 residues long. Germline V CDR1 and CDR2: LGHDT, YNNKEL (reference sequence). The DNA of the CDR3 is TGTGCCAGCAGCCAAGTGGGGGCGTGGGAGCTGTTTTTT. This translates into CASSQVGAWELFF.

This clonotype was counted at least ten times. V is TRBV6-6 and J is TRBJ1-2; D remains unclear. This CDR3 spans 14 amino acids. V was trimmed by 6 bases and J by 4 bases, leaving 15 bases between them. Germline V gene lookup returns CDR1 MNHNY and CDR2 SVGAGI (reference sequence). Here the CDR3 DNA reads TGTGCCAGCAGCCAACAGACTACATCCTATGGCTACACCTTC. The encoded protein is CASSQQTTSYGYTF.

There are many counts of this clonotype. The rearrangement links TRBV7-3 to TRBJ1-1; D might be TRBD1 (5 bases). This CDR3 has 16 amino acids. Germline CDR1 is SGHTA and CDR2 is FQGTGA. The germline V and J ends were trimmed by 1 base and 2 bases, with 14 bases remaining between them. CDR3 DNA: TGTGCCAGCAGCTTAAGGGCAGGGACTATCAACACTGAAGCTTTCTTT. Translating it yields CASSLRAGTINTEAFF.

This clonotype was counted ten times or more. The rearrangement joins TRBV7-6 to TRBJ1-5; D remains unclear. The CDR3 sequence is 13 residues long. The germline V gene has CDR1 SGHVS and CDR2 FNYEAQ. V lost 2 bases, J lost 0 bases, and 2 bases lay in between. The CDR3 DNA is TGTGCCAGCAGCTTAAATAGCAATCAGCCCCAGCATTTT. Its protein product is CASSLNSNQPQHF.